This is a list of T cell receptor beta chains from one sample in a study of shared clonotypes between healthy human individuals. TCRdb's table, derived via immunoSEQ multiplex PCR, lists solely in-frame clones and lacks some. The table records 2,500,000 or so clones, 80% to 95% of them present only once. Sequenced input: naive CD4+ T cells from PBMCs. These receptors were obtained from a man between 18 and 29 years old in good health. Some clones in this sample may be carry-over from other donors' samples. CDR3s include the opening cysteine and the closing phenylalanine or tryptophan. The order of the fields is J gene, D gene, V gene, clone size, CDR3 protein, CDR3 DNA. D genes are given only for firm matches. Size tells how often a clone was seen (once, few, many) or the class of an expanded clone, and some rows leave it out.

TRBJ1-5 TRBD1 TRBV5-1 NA CASRLGTAVDQPQHF TGCGCCAGCAGACTCGGGACAGCCGTTGATCAGCCCCAGCATTTT
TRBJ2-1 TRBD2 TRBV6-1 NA CASSEWDGRAYEQFF TGTGCCAGCAGTGAATGGGACGGGAGGGCTTATGAGCAGTTCTTC
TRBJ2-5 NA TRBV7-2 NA CASSLEDRGWETQYF TGTGCCAGCAGCTTAGAGGACCGGGGATGGGAGACCCAGTACTTC
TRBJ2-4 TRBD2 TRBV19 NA CASSLLAPTGAKNIQYF TGTGCCAGTAGCCTACTAGCGCCAACGGGTGCCAAAAACATTCAGTACTTC
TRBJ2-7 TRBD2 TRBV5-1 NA CASSLGLATYEQYF TGCGCCAGCAGCTTGGGACTAGCGACCTACGAGCAGTACTTC
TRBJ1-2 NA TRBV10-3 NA CAINDGQNYGYTF TGTGCCATCAACGACGGACAAAACTATGGCTACACCTTC
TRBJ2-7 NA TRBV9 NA CASSVDDGDEQYF TGTGCCAGCAGCGTAGATGACGGGGACGAGCAGTACTTC
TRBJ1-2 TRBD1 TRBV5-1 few CASSLGDRDGYTF TGCGCCAGCAGCTTGGGGGACAGGGATGGCTACACCTTC
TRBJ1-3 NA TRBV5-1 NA CASSLEADSGNTIYF TGCGCCAGCAGCTTGGAGGCAGACTCTGGAAACACCATATATTTT
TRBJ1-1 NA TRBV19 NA CASSIWQLGTEAFF TGTGCCAGTAGTATTTGGCAACTTGGGACTGAAGCTTTCTTT
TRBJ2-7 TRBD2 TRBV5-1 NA CASSLALTSGSLGSYEQYF TGCGCCAGCAGCTTGGCCTTAACTAGCGGGAGTTTAGGCTCCTACGAGCAGTACTTC
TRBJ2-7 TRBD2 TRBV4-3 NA CASSQDVRWGGEQYF TGCGCCAGCAGCCAAGATGTTAGGTGGGGGGGCGAGCAGTACTTC
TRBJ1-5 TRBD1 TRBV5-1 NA CASSSDVTGAQHF TGCGCCAGCAGCTCAGATGTTACAGGGGCCCAGCATTTT
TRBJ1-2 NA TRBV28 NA CASSPTGTYGYTF TGTGCCAGCAGCCCGACAGGAACCTATGGCTACACCTTC
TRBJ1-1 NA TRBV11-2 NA CASSLASGEAFF TGTGCCAGCAGCTTGGCTTCGGGTGAAGCTTTCTTT
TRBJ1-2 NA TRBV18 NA CASSPALPRDYGYTF TGTGCCAGCTCACCAGCCTTACCTCGGGACTATGGCTACACCTTC
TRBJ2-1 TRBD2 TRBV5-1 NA CASSQSQREGEQFF TGCGCCAGCAGCCAAAGCCAGCGGGAGGGTGAGCAGTTCTTC
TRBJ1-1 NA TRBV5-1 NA CASSFSRLGASEAFF TGCGCCAGCAGCTTTAGTCGTTTGGGGGCATCTGAAGCTTTCTTT
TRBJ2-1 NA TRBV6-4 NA CASSAEPRSNEQFF TGTGCCAGCAGTGCCGAACCACGGTCCAATGAGCAGTTCTTC
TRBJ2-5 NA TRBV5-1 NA CASSLGSGPQETQYF TGCGCCAGCAGCTTGGGGTCAGGGCCTCAAGAGACCCAGTACTTC
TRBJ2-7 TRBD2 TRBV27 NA CASSRLAGATYEQYF TGTGCCAGCAGTAGACTAGCGGGAGCCACCTACGAGCAGTACTTC
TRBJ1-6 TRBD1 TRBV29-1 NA CSVRQGNNSPLHF TGCAGCGTCAGACAGGGGAATAATTCACCCCTCCACTTT
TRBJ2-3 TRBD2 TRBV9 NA CASSFSGRGTDTQYF TGTGCCAGCAGCTTTAGCGGGCGGGGCACAGATACGCAGTATTTT
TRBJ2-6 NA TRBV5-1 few CASSREYGANVLTF TGCGCCAGCAGCCGGGAATATGGGGCCAACGTCCTGACTTTC
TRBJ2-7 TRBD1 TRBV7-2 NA CASSSLGQGLSYEQYF TGTGCCAGCAGCTCCCTAGGACAGGGACTCTCCTACGAGCAGTACTTC
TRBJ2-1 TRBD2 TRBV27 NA CASSSGLAGVHNEQFF TGTGCCAGCAGTTCGGGACTAGCGGGAGTCCACAATGAGCAGTTCTTC
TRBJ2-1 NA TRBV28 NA CASSFGGGTELFF NA
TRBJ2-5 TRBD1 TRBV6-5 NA CASRTGGGETQYF TGTGCCAGCAGGACAGGGGGCGGAGAGACCCAGTACTTC
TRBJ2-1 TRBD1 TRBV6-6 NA CATSDRGAYNEQFF TGTGCCACCTCGGACAGGGGGGCCTACAATGAGCAGTTCTTC
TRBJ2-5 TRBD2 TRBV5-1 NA CASSSDPSGSPRETQYF TGCGCCAGCAGCTCCGACCCTAGCGGGAGTCCGCGAGAGACCCAGTACTTC
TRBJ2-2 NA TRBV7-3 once CASSLNSGLNTGELFF TGTGCCAGCAGCTTAAACAGCGGTTTAAACACCGGGGAGCTGTTTTTT
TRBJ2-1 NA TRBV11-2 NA CASSIRNEQFF TGTGCCAGCAGCATCCGAAATGAGCAGTTCTTC
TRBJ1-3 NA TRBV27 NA CASSFRGPGNTIYF TGTGCCAGCAGTTTTCGGGGGCCTGGAAACACCATATATTTT
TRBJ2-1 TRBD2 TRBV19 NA CASSGETSGSYNEQFF TGTGCCAGTAGTGGGGAAACTAGCGGCTCCTACAATGAGCAGTTCTTC
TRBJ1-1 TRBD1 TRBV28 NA CASSSTGGRTEAFF TGTGCCAGCAGTAGTACAGGGGGCCGCACTGAAGCTTTCTTT
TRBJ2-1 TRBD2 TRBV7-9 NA CASSAPGLAGAHEQFF TGTGCCAGCAGCGCTCCGGGACTAGCGGGAGCGCATGAGCAGTTCTTC
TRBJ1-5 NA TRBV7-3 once CASSPPGGWPQHF TGTGCCAGCAGCCCGCCGGGGGGGTGGCCCCAGCATTTT
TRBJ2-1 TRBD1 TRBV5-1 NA CASSPGTGGGFNEQFF TGCGCCAGCAGCCCCGGGACAGGGGGCGGATTCAATGAGCAGTTCTTC
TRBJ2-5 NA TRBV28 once CASSKPQALQETQYF TGTGCCAGCAGTAAGCCGCAGGCGTTACAAGAGACCCAGTACTTC
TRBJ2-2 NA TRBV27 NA CASRQTGAGELFF TGTGCCAGCAGGCAGACAGGTGCCGGGGAGCTGTTTTTT
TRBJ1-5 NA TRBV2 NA CASSDENNQPQHF TGTGCCAGCAGTGACGAGAACAATCAGCCCCAGCATTTT
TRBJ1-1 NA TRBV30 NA CAWRTALNTEAFF TGTGCCTGGCGGACAGCCCTGAACACTGAAGCTTTCTTT
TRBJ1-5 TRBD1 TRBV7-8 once CASSLVGTENGQPQHF TGTGCCAGCAGCTTAGTAGGGACAGAGAATGGTCAGCCCCAGCATTTT
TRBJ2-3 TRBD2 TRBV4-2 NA CASSRPGASGDTQYF TGTGCCAGCAGCCGCCCTGGGGCTAGCGGGGATACGCAGTATTTT
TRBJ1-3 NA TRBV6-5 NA CASSYDSSSGNTIYF TGTGCCAGCAGTTATGACAGTAGCTCTGGAAACACCATATATTTT
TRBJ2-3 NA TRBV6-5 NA CASSYIGLDTQYF TGTGCCAGCAGTTACATAGGCTTAGATACGCAGTATTTT